This TCR beta chain was captured in a study of response to subunit inactivated influenza vaccine. Looked up from germline, CDR1 is MDHEN and CDR2 is SYDVKM. The CDR3 has 14 amino acids. V lost 5 bases, J lost 3 bases, and 11 bases lay in between. This clonotype was counted between two and nine times. TCRdb re-called the RT-PCR reads with MiXCR, one entry per CDR3 protein. The sample yields about 570,000 distinct CDR3 sequences, about 11% seen once. This sample also belongs to another study, concerning T cells expressing NK-cell markers. That work states: UMI-tagged 5'RACE template switching yielded the TCR beta cDNA.

The sample was PBMCs from blood, taken on the day of vaccination. The source is a man in his fifties or sixties who received an inactivated influenza vaccine. The chain is built from TRBV28 and TRBJ1-5, with D uncertain. CDR3 bases: TGTGCCAGCAGTATGATGGGGTCCAATCAGCCCCAGCATTTT. It encodes CASSMMGSNQPQHF. The complete variable domain, with remaining parts taken from reference TRBV28 and TRBJ1-5, reads DVKVTQSSRYLVKRTGEKVFLECVQDMDHENMFWYRQDPGLGLRLIYFSYDVKMKEKGDIPEGYSVSREKKERFSLILESASTNQTSMYLCASSMMGSNQPQHFGDGTRLSIL.